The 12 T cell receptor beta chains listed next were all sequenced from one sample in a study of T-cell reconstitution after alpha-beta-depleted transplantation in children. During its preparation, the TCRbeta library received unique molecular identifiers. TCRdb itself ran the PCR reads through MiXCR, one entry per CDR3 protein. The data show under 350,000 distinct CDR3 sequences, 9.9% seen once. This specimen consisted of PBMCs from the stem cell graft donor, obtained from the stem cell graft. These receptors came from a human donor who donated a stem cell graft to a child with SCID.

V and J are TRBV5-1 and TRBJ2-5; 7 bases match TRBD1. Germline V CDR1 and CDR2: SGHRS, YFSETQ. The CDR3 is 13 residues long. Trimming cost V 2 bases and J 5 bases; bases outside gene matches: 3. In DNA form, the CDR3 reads TGCGCCAGCAGCTTTCAGGGGGTGGAGACCCAGTACTTC. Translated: CASSFQGVETQYF.

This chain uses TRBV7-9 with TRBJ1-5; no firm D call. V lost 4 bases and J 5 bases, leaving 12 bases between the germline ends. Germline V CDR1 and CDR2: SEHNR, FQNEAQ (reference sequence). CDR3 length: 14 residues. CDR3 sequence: CASSSSGRDQPQHF. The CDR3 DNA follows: TGTGCCAGCAGCTCCTCAGGAAGGGATCAGCCCCAGCATTTT. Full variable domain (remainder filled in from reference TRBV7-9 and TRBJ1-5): DTGVSQNPRHKITKRGQNVTFRCDPISEHNRLYWYRQTLGQGPEFLTYFQNEAQLEKSRLLSDRFSAERPKGSFSTLEIQRTEQGDSAMYLCASSSSGRDQPQHFGDGTRLSIL.

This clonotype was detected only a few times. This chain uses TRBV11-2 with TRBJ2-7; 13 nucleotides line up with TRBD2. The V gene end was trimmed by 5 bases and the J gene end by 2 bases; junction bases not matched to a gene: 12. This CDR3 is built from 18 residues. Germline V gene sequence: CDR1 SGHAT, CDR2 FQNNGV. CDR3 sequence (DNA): TGTGCCAGCAGCCCCACGACTAGCGGGGGGCCCGTAGCCTACGAGCAGTACTTC. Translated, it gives CASSPTTSGGPVAYEQYF.

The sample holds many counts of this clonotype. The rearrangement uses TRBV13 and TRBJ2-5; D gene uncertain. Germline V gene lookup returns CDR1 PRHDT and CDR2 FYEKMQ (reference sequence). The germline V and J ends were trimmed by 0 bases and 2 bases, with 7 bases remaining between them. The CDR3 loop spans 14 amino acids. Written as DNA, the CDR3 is TGTGCCAGCAGCTTAGGCTGGGCGCAAGAGACCCAGTACTTC. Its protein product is CASSLGWAQETQYF.

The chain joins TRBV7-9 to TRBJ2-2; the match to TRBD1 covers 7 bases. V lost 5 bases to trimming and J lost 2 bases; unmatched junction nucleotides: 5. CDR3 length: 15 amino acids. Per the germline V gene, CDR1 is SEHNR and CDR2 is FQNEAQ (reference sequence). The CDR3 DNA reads TGTGCCAGCAGCCGCCGGGACAGCAACACCGGGGAGCTGTTTTTT. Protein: CASSRRDSNTGELFF.

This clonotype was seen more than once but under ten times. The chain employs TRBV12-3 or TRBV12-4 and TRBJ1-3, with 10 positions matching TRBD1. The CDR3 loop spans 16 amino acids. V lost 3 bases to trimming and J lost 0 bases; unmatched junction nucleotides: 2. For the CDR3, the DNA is TGTGCCAGCAGTTTGTGGACAGGGGGCTCTGGAAACACCATATATTTT. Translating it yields CASSLWTGGSGNTIYF.

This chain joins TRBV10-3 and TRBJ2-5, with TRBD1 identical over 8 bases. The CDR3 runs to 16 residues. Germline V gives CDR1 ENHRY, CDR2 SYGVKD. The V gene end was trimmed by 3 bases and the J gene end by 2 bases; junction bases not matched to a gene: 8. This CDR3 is CAISDPGQGGQETQYF. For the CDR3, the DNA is TGTGCCATCAGTGATCCCGGACAGGGTGGACAAGAGACCCAGTACTTC.

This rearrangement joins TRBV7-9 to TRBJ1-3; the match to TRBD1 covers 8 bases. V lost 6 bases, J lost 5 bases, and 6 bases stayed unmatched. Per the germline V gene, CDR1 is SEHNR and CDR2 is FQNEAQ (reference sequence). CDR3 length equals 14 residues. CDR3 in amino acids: CASRPRDRRNTIYF. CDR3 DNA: TGTGCCAGCAGACCTAGGGACAGGAGAAACACCATATATTTT.

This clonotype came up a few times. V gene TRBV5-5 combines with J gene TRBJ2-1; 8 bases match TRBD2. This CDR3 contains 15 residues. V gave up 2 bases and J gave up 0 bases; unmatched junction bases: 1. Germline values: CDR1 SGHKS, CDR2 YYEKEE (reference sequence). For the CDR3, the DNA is TGTGCCAGCAGCTTTAGCGGGGTCTCCTACAATGAGCAGTTCTTC. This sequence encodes CASSFSGVSYNEQFF.

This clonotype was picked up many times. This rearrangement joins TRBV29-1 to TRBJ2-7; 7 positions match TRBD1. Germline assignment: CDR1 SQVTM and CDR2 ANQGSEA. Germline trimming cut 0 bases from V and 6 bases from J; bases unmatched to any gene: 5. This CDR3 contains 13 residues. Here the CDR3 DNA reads TGCAGCGTTGAAGAGACAGGGTTCTCCGAGCAGTACTTC. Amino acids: CSVEETGFSEQYF.

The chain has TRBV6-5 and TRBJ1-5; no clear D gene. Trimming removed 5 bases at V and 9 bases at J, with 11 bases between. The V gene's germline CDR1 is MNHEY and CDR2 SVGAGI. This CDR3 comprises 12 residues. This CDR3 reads CASSRGPGPQHF. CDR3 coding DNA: TGTGCCAGCAGTCGGGGTCCCGGGCCCCAGCATTTT.

The CDR3 region is CASSPQGFTEAFF. DNA for the CDR3: TGTGCCAGCAGCCCTCAGGGTTTCACTGAAGCTTTCTTT. V gene TRBV5-5 combines with J gene TRBJ1-1; tentative D call: TRBD1 (5 bases). Deletions cut 4 bases from V and 4 bases from J, with 11 bases between. Germline V gene lookup returns CDR1 SGHKS and CDR2 YYEKEE (reference sequence). This CDR3 region has 13 residues.